Listed below are T cell receptor beta chains from one sample, sequenced in a study of cytomegalovirus exposure and HLA in healthy donors. This table comes from immunoSEQ multiplex PCR, and its TCRdb copy is limited to in-frame clones, with some not included. The specimen's table records over 150,000 clones. Sequencing was done on a sample of PBMCs. The receptor set was obtained from a boy younger than 18 in good health and CMV-seronegative. The CDR3 runs from the conserved cysteine through the conserved F or W. The order of the fields is CDR3 DNA, CDR3 protein, J gene, V gene, D gene. A D gene is named only where the DNA matches it firmly.

TGTGCCAGCAGTGGACGGAGGAATCAGCCCCAGCATTTT | CASSGRRNQPQHF | TRBJ1-5 | TRBV6-5 | NA
TGTGCCAGCAGCTCTGACAGGGGGGGCGGCTACACCTTC | CASSSDRGGGYTF | TRBJ1-2 | TRBV7-8 | TRBD1
TGTGCCAGCAGCCTACGGACAGGGGATCAGCCCCAGCATTTT | CASSLRTGDQPQHF | TRBJ1-5 | TRBV6-5 | TRBD1
TGTGCCTGGAGTCTCAATGAAAAACTGTTTTTT | CAWSLNEKLFF | TRBJ1-4 | TRBV30 | NA
TGTGCCAGCAGCCGACTAGCGGGGGACTCCTACGAGCAGTACTTC | CASSRLAGDSYEQYF | TRBJ2-7 | TRBV5-6 | TRBD2
TGTGCCTGGGACAGGGACAAAGAGACCCAGTACTTC | CAWDRDKETQYF | TRBJ2-5 | TRBV30 | TRBD1
TGTGCCAGTACGGTGGGGGGGCAATACACTGAAGCTTTCTTT | CASTVGGQYTEAFF | TRBJ1-1 | TRBV19 | NA
TGTGCCGGGCGGAGGACAGGTTTTTTTCCCGAGCAGTACTTC | CAGRRTGFFPEQYF | TRBJ2-7 | TRBV30 | TRBD1
TGTGCCAGCAGCGTAGAACAGGGGTCAGGAATTTCCGAGCAGTACTTC | CASSVEQGSGISEQYF | TRBJ2-7 | TRBV9 | TRBD1
TGTGCCAGCAGTTATATCCAGAAAGATAATTCACCCCTCCACTTT | CASSYIQKDNSPLHF | TRBJ1-6 | TRBV27 | NA
TGTGCCAGCAGCGCCGGACAGGGGGCCAAAGAGACCCAGTACTTC | CASSAGQGAKETQYF | TRBJ2-5 | TRBV7-7 | TRBD1
TGTGCCAGTAGTATATGGGAGTGGACTGAAGCTTTCTTT | CASSIWEWTEAFF | TRBJ1-1 | TRBV19 | NA
TGTGCCAGCAGCTTAAGTCGGGGGGGGCTAGGTGAGCAGTTCTTC | CASSLSRGGLGEQFF | TRBJ2-1 | TRBV7-3 | TRBD2
TGTGCCAGCAGCTCCGGGACTGCACTCAGAGAGCAGTTCTTC | CASSSGTALREQFF | TRBJ2-1 | TRBV27 | NA
TGTGCCAGCAGCTTGGTTGGGCAGAACTATGGCTACACCTTC | CASSLVGQNYGYTF | TRBJ1-2 | TRBV5-6 | NA
TGTGCCAGTACCTTGGCCAGGGCGGGGGAAAAACTGTTTTTT | CASTLARAGEKLFF | TRBJ1-4 | TRBV19 | NA
TGTGCCAGTCTTGTTGGGACAGGGGTTGGCTACACCTTC | CASLVGTGVGYTF | TRBJ1-2 | TRBV28 | TRBD1
TGTGCCTGGATTCCTAGGCGGGGGGGCTCCTACGAGCAGTACTTC | CAWIPRRGGSYEQYF | TRBJ2-7 | TRBV30 | TRBD2
TGCAGCGTGAGGGACAGTGACTATGGCTACACCTTC | CSVRDSDYGYTF | TRBJ1-2 | TRBV29-1 | TRBD1
TGTGCCAGCAGCCCGACCCCTTGGGAGTACCAAGAGACCCAGTACTTC | CASSPTPWEYQETQYF | TRBJ2-5 | TRBV7-9 | NA
TGTGCCAGCAGTGAATCAGGCGTGAGGGCGAGCTCTGGAAACACCATATATTTT | CASSESGVRASSGNTIYF | TRBJ1-3 | TRBV2 | NA
TGCGCCAGCAGTAGGTCGCAACTGGAGACCTACGAGCAGTACTTC | CASSRSQLETYEQYF | TRBJ2-7 | TRBV5-1 | NA
TGTGCCAGCAGCCAACGGGGGGCAGGGAACACTGAAGCTTTCTTT | CASSQRGAGNTEAFF | TRBJ1-1 | TRBV4-2 | NA
TGTGCCAGCAGTTCTTACGAGCAGTACTTC | CASSSYEQYF | TRBJ2-7 | TRBV2 | NA
TGCGCCAGCAGCCAAGGTCAGGGCAATCAGCCCCAGCATTTT | CASSQGQGNQPQHF | TRBJ1-5 | TRBV4-1 | NA
TGTGCCAGCTCACCAGCTGCCACAGGGGGAGTCTACGAGCAGTACTTC | CASSPAATGGVYEQYF | TRBJ2-7 | TRBV18 | TRBD1
TGTGCCAGTAGTGCTTCCAGGGCGATCGATAGCAATCAGCCCCAGCATTTT | CASSASRAIDSNQPQHF | TRBJ1-5 | TRBV19 | NA
TGTGCCTGGAGTGTAACAATTCAGTACGAGCAGTACTTC | CAWSVTIQYEQYF | TRBJ2-7 | TRBV30 | NA
TGTGCCAGCAGTTTAAGGGAGAATCAGCCCCAGCATTTT | CASSLRENQPQHF | TRBJ1-5 | TRBV27 | NA
TGCGCCAGCAGCCAGGGGGCCCTAGGGGGGGGCTACACCTTC | CASSQGALGGGYTF | TRBJ1-2 | TRBV10-1 | TRBD1
TGTGCCAGCAGCTTAGTAGCGGGGGGGGCCGGGGAGCTGTTTTTT | CASSLVAGGAGELFF | TRBJ2-2 | TRBV7-8 | TRBD2
TGTGCCAGCAGTCCCAGGGGGCGGGCGTACCAAGAGACCCAGTACTTC | CASSPRGRAYQETQYF | TRBJ2-5 | TRBV25-1 | TRBD1
TGTGCCAGCTCACCCCCTCCCGGGACAGGGTTCGGGAACACCGGGGAGCTGTTTTTT | CASSPPPGTGFGNTGELFF | TRBJ2-2 | TRBV18 | TRBD1
TGTGCCAGCTCACCAACTAGGACAGGGGGGACCTACGAGCAGTACTTC | CASSPTRTGGTYEQYF | TRBJ2-7 | TRBV18 | TRBD1
TGTGCCAGCCGCGTGGGACAGGGTGACTATGGCTACACCTTC | CASRVGQGDYGYTF | TRBJ1-2 | TRBV6-6 | TRBD1
TGCGCCAGCAGTGGCGGGGTGAATGAGCAGTTCTTC | CASSGGVNEQFF | TRBJ2-1 | TRBV10-1 | NA
TGCGCCAGCAGTTTTGTAGGGACAGGGGGTAACGAGCAGTACTTC | CASSFVGTGGNEQYF | TRBJ2-7 | TRBV5-1 | TRBD1
TGTGCCAGCAGCCCCTTCACAGGGGTCTATGGCTACACCTTC | CASSPFTGVYGYTF | TRBJ1-2 | TRBV14 | TRBD1
TGTGCCAGCAGTTTACAGGGGGCGATGTCCAGCTACACCTTC | CASSLQGAMSSYTF | TRBJ1-2 | TRBV28 | TRBD1
TGTGCCAGCAGCTGGAGGACAGGGAACACTGAAGCTTTCTTT | CASSWRTGNTEAFF | TRBJ1-1 | TRBV7-9 | TRBD1
TGTGCCAGCAGTCCCGGACGGGGGGACTATGGCTACACCTTC | CASSPGRGDYGYTF | TRBJ1-2 | TRBV2 | NA